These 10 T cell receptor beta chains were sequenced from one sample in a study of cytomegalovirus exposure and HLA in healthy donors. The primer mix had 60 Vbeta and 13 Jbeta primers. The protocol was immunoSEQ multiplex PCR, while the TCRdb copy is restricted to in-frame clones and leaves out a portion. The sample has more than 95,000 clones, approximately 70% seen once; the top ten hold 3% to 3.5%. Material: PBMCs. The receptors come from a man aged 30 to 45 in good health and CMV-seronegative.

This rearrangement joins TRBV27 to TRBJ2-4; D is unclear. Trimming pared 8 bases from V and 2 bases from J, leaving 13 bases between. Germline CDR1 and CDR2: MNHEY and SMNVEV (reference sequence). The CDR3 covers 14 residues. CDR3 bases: TGTGCCAGCCGACCAGGATCTTCCAAAAACATTCAGTACTTC. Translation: CASRPGSSKNIQYF.

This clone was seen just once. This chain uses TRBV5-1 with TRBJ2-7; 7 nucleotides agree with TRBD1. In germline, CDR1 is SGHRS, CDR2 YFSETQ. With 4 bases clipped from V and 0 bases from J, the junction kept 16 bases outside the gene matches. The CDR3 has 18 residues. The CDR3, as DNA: TGCGCCAGCAGCCCTGGACAGGATACATACCGCTACTCCTACGAGCAGTACTTC. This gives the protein CASSPGQDTYRYSYEQYF.

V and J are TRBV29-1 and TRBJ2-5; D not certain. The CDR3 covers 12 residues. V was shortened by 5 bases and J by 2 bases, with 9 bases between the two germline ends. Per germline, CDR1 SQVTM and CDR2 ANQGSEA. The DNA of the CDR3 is TGCAGCGTTAACAGAGTACAAGAGACCCAGTACTTC. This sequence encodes CSVNRVQETQYF.

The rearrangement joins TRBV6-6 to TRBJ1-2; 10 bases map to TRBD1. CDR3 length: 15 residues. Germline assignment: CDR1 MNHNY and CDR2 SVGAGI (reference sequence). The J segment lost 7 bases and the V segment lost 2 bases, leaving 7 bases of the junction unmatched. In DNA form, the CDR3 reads TGTGCCAGCAGTTACGCCGGGACAGGGGCGAGTGGCTACACCTTC. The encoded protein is CASSYAGTGASGYTF.

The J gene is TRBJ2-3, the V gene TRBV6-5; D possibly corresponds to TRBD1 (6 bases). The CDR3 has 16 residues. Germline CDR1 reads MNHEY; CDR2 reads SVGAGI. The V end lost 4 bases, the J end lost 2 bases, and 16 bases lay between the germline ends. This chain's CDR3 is CASSFRTDSFTDTQYF. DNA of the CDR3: TGTGCCAGCAGTTTTAGGACAGATTCCTTCACAGATACGCAGTATTTT.

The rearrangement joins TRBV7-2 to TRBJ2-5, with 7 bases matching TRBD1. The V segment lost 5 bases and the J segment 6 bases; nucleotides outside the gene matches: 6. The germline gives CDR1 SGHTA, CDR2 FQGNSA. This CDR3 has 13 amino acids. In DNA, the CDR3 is TGTGCCAGCAGCACAGGGGAGCGACAGACCCAGTACTTC. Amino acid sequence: CASSTGERQTQYF.

DNA for the CDR3: TGTGCCAGCAGCTTAACTTATGGCTACACCTTC. Translated, it gives CASSLTYGYTF. The chain recombines TRBV11-3 with TRBJ1-2; D remains unclear. Germline V lookup: CDR1 SGHNT, CDR2 YENEEA. V was trimmed by 2 bases and J by 5 bases, leaving 3 bases between them. The CDR3 contains 11 residues.

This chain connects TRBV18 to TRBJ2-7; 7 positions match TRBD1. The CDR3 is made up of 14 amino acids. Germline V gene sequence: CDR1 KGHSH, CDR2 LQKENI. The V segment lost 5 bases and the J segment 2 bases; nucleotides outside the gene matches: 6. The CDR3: CASSTDTGAYEQYF. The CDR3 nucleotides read TGTGCCAGCTCAACAGACACAGGGGCCTACGAGCAGTACTTC. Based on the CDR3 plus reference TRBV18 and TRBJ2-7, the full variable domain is NAGVMQNPRHLVRRRGQEARLRCSPMKGHSHVYWYRQLPEEGLKFMVYLQKENIIDESGMPKERFSAEFPKEGPSILRIQQVVRGDSAAYFCASSTDTGAYEQYFGPGTRLTVT.

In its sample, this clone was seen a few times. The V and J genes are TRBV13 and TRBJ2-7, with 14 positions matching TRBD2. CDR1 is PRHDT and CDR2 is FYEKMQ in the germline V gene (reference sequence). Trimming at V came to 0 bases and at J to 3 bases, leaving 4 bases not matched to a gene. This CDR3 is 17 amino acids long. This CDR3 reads CASSLGTSGRVNYEQYF. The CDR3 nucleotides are TGTGCCAGCAGCTTAGGGACTAGCGGGAGGGTAAACTACGAGCAGTACTTC.

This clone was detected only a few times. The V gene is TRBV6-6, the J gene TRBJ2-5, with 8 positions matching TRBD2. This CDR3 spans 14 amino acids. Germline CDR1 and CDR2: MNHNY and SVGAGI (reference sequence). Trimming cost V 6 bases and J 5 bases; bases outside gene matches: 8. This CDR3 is CASRQGREVETQYF. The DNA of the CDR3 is TGTGCCAGCAGGCAGGGGCGGGAGGTGGAGACCCAGTACTTC.